Each of the 9 T cell receptor beta chains below was sequenced from the same sample in a study of shared clonotypes between healthy human individuals. Profiling relied on immunoSEQ multiplex PCR, and the TCRdb table lists in-frame clones only, not all of them. The table lists about 1.9 million clones, 93% of them singletons. Naive CD8 cells lacked CD45RO, underwent positive selection for CCR7 and left out terminally differentiated effector memory CD45RA+ cells. The specimen was naive CD8+ T cells from PBMCs. These receptors came from a man aged 18 to 30 in good health. Some clones in this sample may be carry-over from other donors' samples.

As DNA, the CDR3 is TGCGCCAGCAGCCAAGAAAATCGAGGCAGGGTGGTTTATGGCTACACCTTC. Protein: CASSQENRGRVVYGYTF. The chain joins TRBV4-1 to TRBJ1-2; weak D call: TRBD1 (5 bases). Per the germline V gene, CDR1 is MGHRA and CDR2 is YSYEKL. The germline V and J ends were trimmed by 0 bases and 5 bases, with 19 bases remaining between them. There are 17 residues in the CDR3.

This clone was observed a single time. The chain recombines TRBV15 with TRBJ2-7; TRBD1 is a possible D gene (5 bases). V was trimmed by 0 bases and J by 4 bases, leaving 13 bases between them. In germline, CDR1 is LNHNV, CDR2 YYDKDF (reference sequence). This CDR3 comprises 15 residues. The CDR3 region has the DNA TGTGCCACCAGCAGAGAACACAGGATAGGGTACGAGCAGTACTTC. The encoded protein is CATSREHRIGYEQYF.

This chain uses TRBV28 with TRBJ1-5, with D unresolved. V dropped 7 bases and J dropped 5 bases, with 15 bases sitting between them. The germline CDR1 and CDR2 sequences are MDHEN and SYDVKM. The CDR3 runs to 14 residues. CDR3 DNA: TGTGCCAGCAACGAGGGAAGGGTATATCAGCCCCAGCATTTT. Protein: CASNEGRVYQPQHF.

The V call is TRBV7-9, the J call TRBJ1-1; maybe TRBD1 (5 bases). The CDR3 contains 14 residues. V dropped 3 bases and J dropped 5 bases, with 13 bases sitting between them. The germline V gene encodes CDR1 SEHNR and CDR2 FQNEAQ (reference sequence). In DNA, the CDR3 is TGTGCCAGCAGCTTCAAGGCGGGGGGGACTGAAGCTTTCTTT. Translating gives CASSFKAGGTEAFF.

V usage is TRBV7-8 and J usage is TRBJ1-3; D uncertain. The germline V gene has CDR1 SGHVS and CDR2 FQNEAQ. The V end lost 6 bases, the J end lost 0 bases, and 15 bases lay between the germline ends. This CDR3 has 16 amino acids. CDR3 sequence reads: CASRLSGGRSGNTIYF. The DNA of the CDR3 is TGTGCCAGCAGGCTTAGTGGCGGACGCTCTGGAAACACCATATATTTT.

This chain joins TRBV19 and TRBJ1-5; no definite D call. Looked up from germline, CDR1 is LNHDA and CDR2 is SQIVND (reference sequence). With 6 bases removed from V and 0 bases from J, the gap between germline ends came to 12 bases. The CDR3 sequence is 15 residues long. CDR3 nucleotide sequence: TGTGCCAGTAGATTCGCGGCCTATAGCAATCAGCCCCAGCATTTT. It specifies CASRFAAYSNQPQHF.

CDR3 bases: TGTGCCAGCAGCGCTACAGGGAGCGACTACAATGAGCAGTTCTTC. Its translation: CASSATGSDYNEQFF. This chain connects TRBV9 to TRBJ2-1; D might be TRBD1 (6 bases). V dropped 3 bases and J dropped 3 bases, with 13 bases sitting between them. Looked up from germline, CDR1 is SGDLS and CDR2 is YYNGEE. The CDR3 contains 15 residues.

The V and J genes are TRBV7-9 and TRBJ2-1; 11 nucleotides agree with TRBD1. V lost 5 bases and J lost 7; bases outside the gene matches: 7. Germline CDR1 reads SEHNR; CDR2 reads FQNEAQ (reference sequence). This CDR3 is 15 amino acids long. The CDR3 sequence: CASSLGTGGRNEQFF. The CDR3 DNA is TGTGCCAGCAGCCTAGGGACAGGGGGGCGGAATGAGCAGTTCTTC.

This sequence joins TRBV4-1 and TRBJ2-5; TRBD1 is a possible D gene (5 bases). Trimming removed 4 bases at V and 5 bases at J, with 11 bases between. The CDR3 consists of 13 residues. CDR1 MGHRA and CDR2 YSYEKL come from the germline V gene. CDR3 bases: TGCGCCAGCAGCCCCAGGGTCAAGGAGACCCAGTACTTC. It is translated as CASSPRVKETQYF.